The rows below give T cell receptor beta chains drawn from one sample of a study of T cell responses to AZD1222 COVID-19 vaccine. Sequenced by immunoSEQ multiplex PCR; TCRdb stores in-frame clones only, minus some. The sample has over 150,000 clones, 85% to 95% seen once. The material sequenced was peripheral blood, taken 28 days after the second dose of the MenACWY control vaccine. The origin of the receptors is an adult who received the MenACWY meningococcal vaccine as a control. The CDR3 runs from the conserved cysteine through the conserved F or W. A D gene is named only where the DNA matches it firmly. Part of the rows lack a size; the others show once, few, many or a class for expanded clones.

J gene	clone size	V gene	D gene	CDR3 DNA	CDR3 protein
TRBJ1-4	-	TRBV19	-	TGTGCCAGTAGTACCTCAGCAACTAATGAAAAACTGTTTTTT	CASSTSATNEKLFF
TRBJ1-2	-	TRBV5-1	-	TGCGCCAGCAGCCCCGGACAGTGGATAGGCTACACCTTC	CASSPGQWIGYTF
TRBJ1-3	-	TRBV5-1	-	TGCGCCAGCAGCCTGGAACCAGAACGGGGCTCTGGAAACACCATATATTTT	CASSLEPERGSGNTIYF
TRBJ2-6	-	TRBV4-3	TRBD1	TGCGCCAGCAGCCAGGCCACAGGGGCCTACTCTGGGGCCAACGTCCTGACTTTC	CASSQATGAYSGANVLTF
TRBJ1-3	-	TRBV7-2	-	TGTGCCAGCAGCTTGATCGGTCTGGGCCACTCTGGAAACACCATATATTTT	CASSLIGLGHSGNTIYF
TRBJ1-4	-	TRBV5-5	-	TGTGCCAGCAGCGGCGGACACCTCGGCGAAAAACTGTTTTTT	CASSGGHLGEKLFF
TRBJ1-3	-	TRBV30	-	TGTGCCTGGAGTGTACTAGGAGGAAACACCATATATTTT	CAWSVLGGNTIYF
TRBJ1-2	-	TRBV19	-	TGTGCCAGTAGTATCGTCCTACTTACAGGTTGGGACTATGGCTACACCTTC	CASSIVLLTGWDYGYTF
TRBJ2-1	-	TRBV6-5	TRBD1	TGTGCCAGCCAAGGGCGCCAGGGGGCCTTCAATGAGCAGTTCTTC	CASQGRQGAFNEQFF
TRBJ2-4	-	TRBV30	-	TGTGCCTGGAGTACCGGAGTAGGGTGGGAAAACATTCAGTACTTC	CAWSTGVGWENIQYF
TRBJ1-4	few	TRBV5-4	-	TGTGCCAGCAGTTCTCAGGGTTCGGCTAATGAAAAACTGTTTTTT	CASSSQGSANEKLFF
TRBJ2-3	-	TRBV28	TRBD2	TGTGCCAGCAGTTTACTAGCGGGGGTTTCGGATACGCAGTATTTT	CASSLLAGVSDTQYF
TRBJ2-7	-	TRBV3-1/TRBV3-2	TRBD2	TGTGCCAGCAGCCAAGAATGGCCTAGCGGGGGGAAGGGGCAGTACTTC	CASSQEWPSGGKGQYF
TRBJ2-6	-	TRBV4-1	TRBD1	TGCGCCAGCAGCCAAGTGACAGGGGTCTCCGGGGCCAACGTCCTGACTTTC	CASSQVTGVSGANVLTF
TRBJ1-1	-	TRBV5-6	-	TGTGCCAGCAGCTTCTACACCAACTGGAGGGTCACTGAAGCTTTCTTT	CASSFYTNWRVTEAFF
TRBJ2-3	-	TRBV7-9	TRBD2	TGTGCCAGCAGCTTAGCGCCAACTAGCGGGGGAGCAGATACGCAGTATTTT	CASSLAPTSGGADTQYF
TRBJ2-3	-	TRBV18	-	TGTGCCAGCTCACCACCGTCTGGTGATACGCAGTATTTT	CASSPPSGDTQYF
TRBJ1-6	few	TRBV11-2	-	TGTGCCAGCAGCTTAGAAGGAGGCTATAATTCACCCCTCCACTTT	CASSLEGGYNSPLHF
TRBJ1-2	-	TRBV28	TRBD1	TGTGCCAGCAGTTCCCTCGGGACAGGGCTTTATGGCTACACCTTC	CASSSLGTGLYGYTF
TRBJ2-1	-	TRBV6-5	-	TGTGCCAGCAGTTACGGGCAGGGGTTGTACAATGAGCAGTTCTTC	CASSYGQGLYNEQFF
TRBJ1-2	-	TRBV24-1	-	TGTGCCACCAGTGATAGGTCCCATGGCTACACCTTC	CATSDRSHGYTF
TRBJ1-1	-	TRBV12-3/TRBV12-4	-	TGTGCCAGCAGTTTAGTTCTAGCTGAAGCTTTCTTT	CASSLVLAEAFF
TRBJ1-4	once	TRBV6-5	-	TGTGCCAGCAGCCGGGAGCGATCGAGGGAAAAACTGTTTTTT	CASSRERSREKLFF
TRBJ2-1	-	TRBV6-1	TRBD2	TGTGCCAGCAGTGAACCCTCCCTGAGCGGGGGTAGGAATGAGCAGTTCTTC	CASSEPSLSGGRNEQFF
TRBJ1-5	-	TRBV28	-	TGTGCCAGCAGACAGGGCCTTAATCAGCCCCAGCATTTT	CASRQGLNQPQHF
TRBJ2-1	-	TRBV20-1	TRBD2	TGCAGTGCTAGTTACGCGGGGGGTAGAGATGAGCAGTTCTTC	CSASYAGGRDEQFF
TRBJ2-1	-	TRBV30	-	TGTGCCTGGCACCCAGTCGGGCGTTACAATGAGCAGTTCTTC	CAWHPVGRYNEQFF
TRBJ2-5	-	TRBV11-2	TRBD1	TGTGCCAGCAGGAAATACCCCGGTGCAGGGGGCAGGGAGACCCAGTACTTC	CASRKYPGAGGRETQYF
TRBJ2-5	-	TRBV5-1	TRBD1	TGCGCCAGCAGTGGGACAGCCCAAGAGACCCAGTACTTC	CASSGTAQETQYF
TRBJ2-5	-	TRBV18	TRBD2	TGTGCCAGCTCCCCCTCGGCGGGGGGCACAGAGACCCAGTACTTC	CASSPSAGGTETQYF
TRBJ1-3	-	TRBV3-1/TRBV3-2	-	TGTGCCAGCAGCCAGAGCAGGACCTCTGGAAACACCATATATTTT	CASSQSRTSGNTIYF
TRBJ1-5	-	TRBV19	-	TGTGCCAGTAGCTCGGGGGGAAACAATCAGCCCCAGCATTTT	CASSSGGNNQPQHF
TRBJ2-7	-	TRBV18	-	TGTGCCAGCTCACCAGCAGGCGAGCAGTACTTC	CASSPAGEQYF
TRBJ1-4	-	TRBV30	-	TGTGCCTGGAGACCGGCCGCCGGGAATAATGAAAAACTGTTTTTT	CAWRPAAGNNEKLFF
TRBJ2-7	-	TRBV7-2	TRBD1	TGTGCCAGCAGCTTAGGTGGGGCAGGGGGCGCCTACGAGCAGTACTTC	CASSLGGAGGAYEQYF
TRBJ1-1	-	TRBV7-9	-	TGTGCCAGCAGCGTCAGTATGGGAAACACTGAAGCTTTCTTT	CASSVSMGNTEAFF
TRBJ1-6	-	TRBV3-1/TRBV3-2	-	TGTGCCAGCAGCCCACCGACCGAAGGACAACGAATGTCCCTCCACTTT	CASSPPTEGQRMSLHF
TRBJ2-3	-	TRBV7-2	TRBD2	TGTGCCAGCAGCTACGGGGGGAGCACAGATACGCAGTATTTT	CASSYGGSTDTQYF
TRBJ1-4	once	TRBV6-1	-	TGTGCCAGCAGTGAAGTCGGCTCAGGCGAAGGGAATGAAAAACTGTTTTTT	CASSEVGSGEGNEKLFF
TRBJ2-1	-	TRBV5-1	TRBD2	TGCGCCAGCAGCTTGTATTCGGGGGGGTCCTACAATGAGCAGTTCTTC	CASSLYSGGSYNEQFF
TRBJ1-3	-	TRBV5-1	-	TGCGCCAGCAGCTTGCGGGAATCCTCTGGAAACACCATATATTTT	CASSLRESSGNTIYF
TRBJ1-2	-	TRBV6-5	TRBD1	TGTGCCAGCAGTCGCGTGGGACAGGGAGGTGGCTACACCTTC	CASSRVGQGGGYTF
TRBJ2-7	-	TRBV18	TRBD2	TGTGCCAGCTCATCCGGACTAGCGGGGACAGACGAGCAGTACTTC	CASSSGLAGTDEQYF
TRBJ2-1	few	TRBV7-2	TRBD1	TGTGCCAGCAGCTCGACAGGGGGAACTTACAATGAGCAGTTCTTC	CASSSTGGTYNEQFF
TRBJ1-5	-	TRBV2	-	TGTGCCAGCAGTCGGATGCGGGTGGGAGATCAGCCCCAGCATTTT	CASSRMRVGDQPQHF
TRBJ2-5	-	TRBV6-5	-	TGTGCCAGCAGCCGGATTCAAGAGACCCAGTACTTC	CASSRIQETQYF
TRBJ1-1	once	TRBV18	-	TGTGCCAGCTCACCAACCAGGGCAGAGACTGAAGCTTTCTTT	CASSPTRAETEAFF
TRBJ1-5	-	TRBV7-2	-	TGTGCCAGCAGCCCTGTAGGGGCTCAGCCCCAGCATTTT	CASSPVGAQPQHF
TRBJ2-1	once	TRBV7-2	-	TGTGCCAGCAGCCTCAGAGAAGGGCCCGGCAATGAGCAGTTCTTC	CASSLREGPGNEQFF
TRBJ2-7	-	TRBV2	TRBD2	TGTGCCAGTGTCGGGAGGGGAACAAGCGTAAACGAGCAGTACTTC	CASVGRGTSVNEQYF